The TCR beta chain under discussion was sequenced for a study of blood T cell repertoires in COVID-19. The V gene's germline CDR1 is KGHSH and CDR2 LQKENI. This CDR3 has 15 amino acids. Trimming took 9 bases from V and 5 from J, leaving 22 bases between them. The repertoire was sequenced with immunoSEQ multiplex PCR; TCRdb's copy has only in-frame clones and lacks some. The top ten clones hold roughly 4.3% of a sample with under 150,000 clones, 84% of them seen once. This clonotype was sampled from a man aged 50 to 60 in a cohort exposed to, infected with or recovered from COVID-19 (not recorded which). The sample comprised PBMCs or T cells enriched from blood (not recorded which). This chain joins TRBV18 and TRBJ1-1; D might be TRBD1 (5 bases). CDR3 in DNA: TGTGCCAGTCTTCAAGGGATAGCTCGGGGGACTGAAGCTTTCTTT. This gives the protein CASLQGIARGTEAFF. Variable domain in full (rest from reference TRBV18 and TRBJ1-1): NAGVMQNPRHLVRRRGQEARLRCSPMKGHSHVYWYRQLPEEGLKFMVYLQKENIIDESGMPKERFSAEFPKEGPSILRIQQVVRGDSAAYFCASLQGIARGTEAFFGQGTRLTVV.